The 7 T cell receptor beta chains reported below all come from one sample, sequenced in a study of T cells in Graves' hyperthyroidism and ophthalmopathy (dated by TCRdb to about 2019). Libraries came from multiplex PCR. Instrument used: Illumina HiSeq 2000. The TCR beta CDR3 regions were amplified from the RNA transcripts. A first-round RT-PCR of the TCR CDR3 used the HTBI primer set with the Qiagen OneStep RT-PCR kit. TCRdb trimmed public reads at Q25 via fastp, called clones via MiXCR and kept in-frame beta chains. Rows matching on CDR3 protein sequence are summarized as one entry with the most common DNA and genes. The sample has 300,000 to 450,000 distinct CDR3 sequences on record, 14% of them singletons. About 20% of the sample is in the top ten clones. The sequencing input was blood. The receptors originated from a woman aged 25 to 45 with Graves' ophthalmopathy.

The rearrangement links TRBV20-1 to TRBJ1-5; 11 bases align to TRBD1. The CDR3 spans 18 residues. Germline loops: CDR1 DFQATT, CDR2 SNEGSKA (reference sequence). Germline trimming cut 3 bases from V and 7 bases from J; bases unmatched to any gene: 17. CDR3 DNA sequence: TGCAGTGCTAGTCTGGCGGGGGGCACCGGGACAGGGGGGCAGCCCCAGCATTTT. Amino acids: CSASLAGGTGTGGQPQHF.

In its sample, this clonotype was seen a few times. The chain recombines TRBV5-1 with TRBJ1-2; TRBD1 agrees at 8 bases. Per germline, CDR1 SGHRS and CDR2 YFSETQ. The CDR3 spans 15 residues. V was pared by 4 bases and J by 6 bases, with 11 bases of the junction left unmatched. CDR3 DNA: TGCGCCAGCAGCGAAGGGACAGGACGGTGGGATGGCTACACCTTC. Encoded protein: CASSEGTGRWDGYTF.

Ten or more counts support this clonotype. The CDR3 nucleotides read TGTGCCAGCAGCCCACAAGGAGGGCGAGAGACCCAGTACTTC. This codes for CASSPQGGRETQYF. The V and J genes are TRBV7-6 and TRBJ2-5; TRBD2 is a possible D gene (6 bases). V was shortened by 5 bases and J by 4 bases, with 14 bases between the two germline ends. Germline CDR1 and CDR2: SGHVS and FNYEAQ. The CDR3 sequence is 14 residues long.

The V gene is TRBV27, the J gene TRBJ2-7; unclear D gene. The CDR3 covers 14 residues. Germline CDR1 is MNHEY and CDR2 is SMNVEV (reference sequence). The V end lost 0 bases, the J end lost 1 base, and 7 bases lay between the germline ends. The DNA of the CDR3 is TGTGCCAGCAGTTTATCGTCAATTTCCTACGAGCAGTACTTC. Its protein is CASSLSSISYEQYF.

This sequence joins TRBV19 and TRBJ1-2; possibly TRBD1 for D (6 bases). From germline, CDR1 is LNHDA and CDR2 SQIVND (reference sequence). This CDR3 is 14 amino acids long. V shed 7 bases and J shed 5 bases, with 17 bases lying between them. The CDR3 nucleotides read TGTGCCAGTACTCGAACCGGGACACTATATGGCTACACCTTC. Translating gives CASTRTGTLYGYTF.

J is TRBJ2-7 and V is TRBV11-3; D gene ambiguous. Germline V gene lookup returns CDR1 SGHNT and CDR2 YENEEA. V was trimmed by 1 base and J by 3 bases, leaving 7 bases between them. The CDR3 is 13 residues long. This CDR3 is CASSLATVYEQYF. CDR3 nucleotide sequence: TGTGCCAGCAGCTTAGCGACGGTCTACGAGCAGTACTTC.

This clonotype came up a few times. V usage is TRBV6-1 and J usage is TRBJ2-7; no firm D call. The V and J ends lost 7 bases and 3 bases respectively, with 19 bases between them. The CDR3 contains 15 residues. In germline, CDR1 is MNHNS, CDR2 SASEGT. The CDR3 protein is CASIPVGREIYEQYF. The CDR3 DNA reads TGTGCCAGCATCCCAGTTGGCAGAGAGATCTACGAGCAGTACTTC.